This T cell receptor (beta chain) emerged from a study of beta chain features in type 1 diabetes. Study-wide background: Patients looked much like healthy donors when it came to age, gender and cell yields.

Remarks on this clone: What it binds is unknown.

Study findings and constraints: There was a possibility that cDNA sequencing over-represented cells with high TCR expression. More deletions and fewer insertions at VDJ junctions were found in patients with type 1 diabetes. People with Type 1 diabetes carried modestly yet significantly shorter TCRB CDR3s in all four CD4+ subsets.

Expressed TCRB transcripts were sequenced because the entire RNA isolate underwent reverse transcription. Method: immunoSEQ multiplex PCR; TCRdb's copy keeps in-frame clones and lacks some. The table includes about 53,000 clones, 52% detected once. This CDR3 comprises 13 residues. Germline V CDR1 and CDR2: SGHTA, FQGTGA. Trimming pared 5 bases from V and 3 bases from J, leaving 10 bases between. V is TRBV7-3 and J is TRBJ1-2; perhaps TRBD1 as D (5 bases). The TCR originated in a woman aged 35 to 49 with type 1 diabetes. Material: Tregs from blood. The CDR3 here is CASSPQGDYGYTF. The DNA for the CDR3 is TGTGCCAGCAGCCCTCAGGGTGACTATGGCTACACCTTC.